This TCR beta chain was found in a study of T-cell memory formation after mild COVID-19. Overall study: Each donor largely had its own TCR clusters.

The J segment lost 3 bases and the V segment lost 7 bases, leaving 2 bases of the junction unmatched. This CDR3 spans 11 amino acids. CDR1 is SQVTM, CDR2 ANQGSEA, per germline. 5'RACE with constant-segment primers yielded barcoded, UMI-tagged TCR alpha and TCR beta cDNA libraries. TCRdb analysed the 5' RACE reads with MiXCR anew, one entry per CDR3 protein. The sample holds about 560,000 distinct CDR3 sequences, less than 25% seen once. The receptor's source is an adult woman who had mild COVID-19 (a few samples of this study predate the infection). Cell type and time point are not known. Sequencing was performed on PBMCs or a T cell subset sorted from them (not recorded which). J is TRBJ2-7 and V is TRBV29-1; TRBD1 matches 8 bases. CDR3 coding DNA: TGCAGCGGCGGGACAGGCTACGAGCAGTACTTC. It yields the protein CSGGTGYEQYF.